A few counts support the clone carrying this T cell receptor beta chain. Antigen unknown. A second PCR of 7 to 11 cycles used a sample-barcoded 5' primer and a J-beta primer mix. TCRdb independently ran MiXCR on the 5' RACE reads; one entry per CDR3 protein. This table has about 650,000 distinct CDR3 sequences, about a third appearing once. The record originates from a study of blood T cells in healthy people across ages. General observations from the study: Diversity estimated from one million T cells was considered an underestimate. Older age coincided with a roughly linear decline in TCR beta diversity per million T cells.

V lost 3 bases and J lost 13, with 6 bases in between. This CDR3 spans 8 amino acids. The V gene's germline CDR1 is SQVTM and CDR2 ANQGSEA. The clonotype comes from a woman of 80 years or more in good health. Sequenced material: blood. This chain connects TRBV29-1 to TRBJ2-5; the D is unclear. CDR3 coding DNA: TGCAGCGTTGAGGAGCGGTACTTC. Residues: CSVEERYF.